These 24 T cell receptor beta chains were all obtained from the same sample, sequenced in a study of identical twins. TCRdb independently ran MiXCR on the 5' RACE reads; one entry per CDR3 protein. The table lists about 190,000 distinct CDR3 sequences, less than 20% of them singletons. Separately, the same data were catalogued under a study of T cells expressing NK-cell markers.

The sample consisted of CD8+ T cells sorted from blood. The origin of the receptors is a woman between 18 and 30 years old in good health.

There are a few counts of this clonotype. The CDR3 loop is CASSSTGALHF. As DNA, the CDR3 is TGTGCCAGCAGCTCCACAGGGGCCCTCCACTTT. The gene calls are TRBV12-3 or TRBV12-4 and TRBJ1-6; the match to TRBD1 covers 7 bases. V lost 6 bases, J lost 14 bases, and 4 bases stayed unmatched. CDR3 length: 11 residues.

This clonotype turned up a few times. In DNA, the CDR3 is TGTGCCAGCAGCGTAGGTGCTATGAACACTGAAGCTTTCTTT. Its protein is CASSVGAMNTEAFF. This rearrangement joins TRBV9 to TRBJ1-1; D remains unclear. CDR1 SGDLS and CDR2 YYNGEE come from the germline V gene. Trimming pared 0 bases from V and 0 bases from J, leaving 6 bases between. The CDR3 runs 14 residues.

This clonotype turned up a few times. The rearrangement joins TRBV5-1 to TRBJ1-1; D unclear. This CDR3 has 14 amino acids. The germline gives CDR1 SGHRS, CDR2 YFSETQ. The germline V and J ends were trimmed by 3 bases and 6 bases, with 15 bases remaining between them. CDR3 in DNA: TGCGCCAGCAGCTCGGGCCTGATGAGACCTGAAGCTTTCTTT. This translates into CASSSGLMRPEAFF.

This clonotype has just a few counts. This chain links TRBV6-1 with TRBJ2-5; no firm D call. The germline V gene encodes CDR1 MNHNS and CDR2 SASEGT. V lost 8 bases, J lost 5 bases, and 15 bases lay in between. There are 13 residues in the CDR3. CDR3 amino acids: CASGIPPLETQYF. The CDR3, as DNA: TGTGCCAGCGGGATCCCCCCACTTGAGACCCAGTACTTC.

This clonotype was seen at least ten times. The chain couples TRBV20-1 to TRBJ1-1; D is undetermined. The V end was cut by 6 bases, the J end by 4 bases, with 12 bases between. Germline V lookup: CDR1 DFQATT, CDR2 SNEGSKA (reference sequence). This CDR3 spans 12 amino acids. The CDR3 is CSALRGVTEAFF. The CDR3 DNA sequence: TGCAGTGCCCTAAGAGGAGTCACTGAAGCTTTCTTT.

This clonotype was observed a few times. This CDR3 reads CASSFGGIAEAFF. CDR3 nucleotides: TGTGCCAGCAGCTTCGGGGGCATCGCTGAAGCTTTCTTT. This sequence joins TRBV5-6 and TRBJ1-1; D might be TRBD1 (6 bases). This CDR3 region has 13 residues. Germline CDR1 SGHDT, CDR2 YYEEEE. Trimming shortened V by 2 bases and J by 6 bases, and 11 bases separated the two germline ends.

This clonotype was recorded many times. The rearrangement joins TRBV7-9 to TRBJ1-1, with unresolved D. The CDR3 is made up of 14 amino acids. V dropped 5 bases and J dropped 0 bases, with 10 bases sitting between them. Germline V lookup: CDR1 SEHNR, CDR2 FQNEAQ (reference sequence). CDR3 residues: CASSVVVVNTEAFF. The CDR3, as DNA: TGTGCCAGCAGCGTCGTCGTGGTGAACACTGAAGCTTTCTTT.

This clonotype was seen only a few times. This CDR3 reads CASSAGRSSENIQYF. CDR3 coding DNA: TGTGCCAGCAGCGCAGGGAGGTCGTCCGAAAACATTCAGTACTTC. V usage is TRBV27 and J usage is TRBJ2-4, with D tentatively TRBD2 (6 bases). This CDR3 contains 15 residues. CDR1 is MNHEY and CDR2 is SMNVEV in the germline V gene (reference sequence). The ends were cut back, 6 bases at V and 5 bases at J, with 17 bases in the middle.

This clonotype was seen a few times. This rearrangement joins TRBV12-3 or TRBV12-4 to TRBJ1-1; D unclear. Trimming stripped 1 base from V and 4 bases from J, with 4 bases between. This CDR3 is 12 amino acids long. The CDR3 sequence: CASSLVITEAFF. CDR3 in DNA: TGTGCCAGCAGTTTAGTTATCACTGAAGCTTTCTTT.

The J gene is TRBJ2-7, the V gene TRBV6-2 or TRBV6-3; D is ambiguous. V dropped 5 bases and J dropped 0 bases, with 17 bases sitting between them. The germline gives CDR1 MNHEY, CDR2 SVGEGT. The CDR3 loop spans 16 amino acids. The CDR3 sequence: CASSALRAVNSYEQYF. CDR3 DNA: TGTGCCAGCAGTGCCCTTAGGGCGGTAAACTCCTACGAGCAGTACTTC.

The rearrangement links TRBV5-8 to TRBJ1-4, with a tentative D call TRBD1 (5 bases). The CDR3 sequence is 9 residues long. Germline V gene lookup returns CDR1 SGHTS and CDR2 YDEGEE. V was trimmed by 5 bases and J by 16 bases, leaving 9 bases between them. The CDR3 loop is CASSDTGFF. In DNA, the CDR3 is TGTGCCAGCAGTGACACAGGGTTTTTT.

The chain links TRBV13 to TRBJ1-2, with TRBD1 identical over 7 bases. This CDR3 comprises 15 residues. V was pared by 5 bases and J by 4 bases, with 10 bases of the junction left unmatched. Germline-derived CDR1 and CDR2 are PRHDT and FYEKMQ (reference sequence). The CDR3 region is CASSPGGGGIYGYTF. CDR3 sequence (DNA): TGTGCCAGCAGCCCCGGCGGAGGGGGCATCTATGGCTACACCTTC.

The CDR3 DNA follows: TGTGCCAGCAGCTTATACAGTCAAGAGACCCAGTACTTC. It translates to CASSLYSQETQYF. This chain connects TRBV7-9 to TRBJ2-5; D is unclear. The germline CDR1 and CDR2 sequences are SEHNR and FQNEAQ (reference sequence). This CDR3 has 13 amino acids. V was clipped by 2 bases and J by 2 bases, with 6 bases between them.

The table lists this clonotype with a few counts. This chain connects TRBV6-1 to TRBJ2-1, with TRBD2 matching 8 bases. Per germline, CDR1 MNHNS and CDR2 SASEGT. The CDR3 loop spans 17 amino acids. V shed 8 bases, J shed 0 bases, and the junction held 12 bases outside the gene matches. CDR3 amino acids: CASSPAGAVNSYNEQFF. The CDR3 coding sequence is TGTGCCAGCTCTCCAGCGGGGGCCGTTAACTCCTACAATGAGCAGTTCTTC.

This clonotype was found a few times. As DNA, the CDR3 is TGTGCCAGCAGGGATTACTACGGGACTAGTAAGGAGACCCAGTACTTC. Translation: CASRDYYGTSKETQYF. V and J are TRBV6-1 and TRBJ2-5, with TRBD2 matching 8 bases. The CDR3 runs to 16 residues. J lost 5 bases, V lost 6 bases, and 14 bases had no gene match. Looked up from germline, CDR1 is MNHNS and CDR2 is SASEGT.

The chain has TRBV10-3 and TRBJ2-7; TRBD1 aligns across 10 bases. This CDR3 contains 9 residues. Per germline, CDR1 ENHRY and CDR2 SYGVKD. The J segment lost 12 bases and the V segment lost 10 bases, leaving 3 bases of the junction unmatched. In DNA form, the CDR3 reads TGTGCCACGGGACAGGGGCTGTACTTC. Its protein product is CATGQGLYF.

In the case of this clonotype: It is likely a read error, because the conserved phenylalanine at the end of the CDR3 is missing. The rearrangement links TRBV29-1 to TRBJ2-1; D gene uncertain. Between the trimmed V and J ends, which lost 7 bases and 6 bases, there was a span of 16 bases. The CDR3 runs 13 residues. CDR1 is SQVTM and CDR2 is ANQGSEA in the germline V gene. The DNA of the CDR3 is TGCAGCGATAGGTCACGGCGGATCAATGAGCAGTTCTCC. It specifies CSDRSRRINEQFS.

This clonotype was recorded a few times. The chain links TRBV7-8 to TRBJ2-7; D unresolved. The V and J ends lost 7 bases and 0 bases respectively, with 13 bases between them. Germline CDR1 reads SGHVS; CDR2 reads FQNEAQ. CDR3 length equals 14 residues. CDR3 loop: CASTRAGRSYEQYF. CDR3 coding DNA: TGTGCCAGCACCCGTGCCGGGCGCTCCTACGAGCAGTACTTC.

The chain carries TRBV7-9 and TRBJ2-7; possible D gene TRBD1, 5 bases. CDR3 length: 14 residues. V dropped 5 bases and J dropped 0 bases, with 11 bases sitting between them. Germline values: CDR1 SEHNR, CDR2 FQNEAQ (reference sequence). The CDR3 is CASSPRQSSYEQYF. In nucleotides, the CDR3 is TGTGCCAGCAGCCCCAGACAGAGCTCCTACGAGCAGTACTTC. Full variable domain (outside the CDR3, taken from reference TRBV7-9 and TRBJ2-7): DTGVSQNPRHKITKRGQNVTFRCDPISEHNRLYWYRQTLGQGPEFLTYFQNEAQLEKSRLLSDRFSAERPKGSFSTLEIQRTEQGDSAMYLCASSPRQSSYEQYFGPGTRLTVT.

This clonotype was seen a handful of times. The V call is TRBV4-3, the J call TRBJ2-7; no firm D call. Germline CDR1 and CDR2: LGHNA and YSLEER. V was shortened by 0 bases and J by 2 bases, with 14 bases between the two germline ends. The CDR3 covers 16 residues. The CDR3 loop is CASSQESRGGPYEQYF. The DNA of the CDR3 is TGCGCCAGCAGCCAAGAGTCTCGCGGTGGGCCCTACGAGCAGTACTTC.

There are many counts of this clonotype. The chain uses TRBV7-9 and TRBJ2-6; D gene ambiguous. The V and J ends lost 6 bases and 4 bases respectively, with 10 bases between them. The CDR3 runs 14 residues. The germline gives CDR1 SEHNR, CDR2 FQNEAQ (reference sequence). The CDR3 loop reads CASSPVVGANVLTF. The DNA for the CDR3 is TGTGCCAGCAGTCCGGTGGTGGGGGCCAACGTCCTGACTTTC.

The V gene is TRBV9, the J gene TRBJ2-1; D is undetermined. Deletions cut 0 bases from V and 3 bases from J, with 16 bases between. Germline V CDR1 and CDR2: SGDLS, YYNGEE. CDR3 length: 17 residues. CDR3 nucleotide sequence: TGTGCCAGCAGCGTAGATACAGCCCTTGCAGACTACAATGAGCAGTTCTTC. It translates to CASSVDTALADYNEQFF.

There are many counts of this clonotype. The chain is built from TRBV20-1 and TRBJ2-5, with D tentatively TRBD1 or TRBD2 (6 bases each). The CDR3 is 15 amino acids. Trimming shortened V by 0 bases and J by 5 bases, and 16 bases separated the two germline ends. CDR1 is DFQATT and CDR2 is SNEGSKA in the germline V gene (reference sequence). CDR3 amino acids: CSARDGGSGEETQYF. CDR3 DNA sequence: TGCAGTGCTAGAGATGGGGGCTCGGGGGAGGAGACCCAGTACTTC.

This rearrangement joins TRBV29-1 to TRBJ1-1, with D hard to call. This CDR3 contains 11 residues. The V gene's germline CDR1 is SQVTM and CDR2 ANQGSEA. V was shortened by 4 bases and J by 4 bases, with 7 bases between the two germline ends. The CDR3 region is CSVVSGTEAFF. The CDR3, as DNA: TGCAGCGTTGTTTCAGGCACTGAAGCTTTCTTT. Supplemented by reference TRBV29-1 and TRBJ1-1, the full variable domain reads SAVISQKPSRDICQRGTSLTIQCQVDSQVTMMFWYRQQPGQSLTLIATANQGSEATYESGFVIDKFPISRPNLTFSTLTVSNMSPEDSSIYLCSVVSGTEAFFGQGTRLTVV.